What follows describes a single T cell receptor (beta chain). Relative to the germline gene, one junction end is altered; a read error may explain this. A second about 6 to 12 cycle PCR used barcoded and J-beta primers. All cDNA molecules were each tagged by a template-switch adaptor with 12 random nucleotides. TCRdb re-called the 5' RACE reads through MiXCR, storing one row per CDR3 protein. The sample contains approximately 600,000 distinct CDR3 sequences, about 54% of which appear only once. Germline loops: CDR1 ENHRY, CDR2 SYGVKD. The CDR3 is 14 amino acids. This entry is derived from a study of blood T cells in healthy people across ages.

Material for sequencing was blood. This sequence originates from a man aged 55-75 years in good health. The J gene is TRBJ1-6, the V gene TRBV10-3; 10 nucleotides align to TRBD1. CDR3 sequence: CAISGGQGGSPLHF. The CDR3 DNA reads as TGTGCCATTAGTGGCGGACAGGGGGGATCACCCCTCCACTTT.